This TCR beta chain came from a study of blood T cell repertoires in COVID-19 (dated by TCRdb to about 2020). Broadly, across the study: Collaborator samples came from the United States, Italy and Spain and covered acute and convalescent phases of COVID-19. The material from the prospective study consisted of cDNA or gDNA derived from T cells, B-cell-depleted T cells, or PBMCs. Subjects who had been exposed to COVID-19, were actively infected with it, or had recovered from it provided the deeply sampled blood TCRbeta repertoires that made up the dataset. The repertoires were released in a freely available public database intended as a resource for research on the immune response to SARS-CoV-2. Samples came from the ongoing ImmuneRACE study (first 160 participants) plus 1,254 subjects from 6 global collaborators. The sample metadata nearly always contained a de-identified subject ID, COVID-19 status, age in years and sex. Where HLA class I and class II types were available, the types were taken from metadata supplied by the sample provider, not from assay-based typing. What the work shows at the level of the full study, not this receptor alone: How much clinical and demographic metadata was included differed by source and by participant, and the metadata was provided uncurated.

The CDR3 covers 14 residues, taking in both the cysteine and the phenylalanine. The entry retains the CDR3 DNA only, 42 bases that are in frame from base 1. Looking up the germline V gene yields CDR1 SGDLS and CDR2 YYNGEE. V and J are truncated by 0 bases and 2 bases respectively, leaving an intervening sequence of 9 bases. A second Seattle source provided samples from volunteer blood donors who had recovered from COVID-19. Whole blood was collected in K2EDTA tubes by collaborating institutions according to the institutions' own protocols. For TCRbeta analysis, collaborators shipped samples as frozen whole blood, isolated PBMCs, or DNA extracted from either of those sample types. To note about this clone: There is no known antigen for this receptor. No clone much larger than this one lies a single base away; base qualities are absent.

TCRbeta CDR3 regions were amplified from genomic DNA by means of the immunoSEQ Assay, a bias-controlled multiplex PCR. Per the source publication's procedure: Nucleated cell counts per sample were estimated from amplification of reference gene primers within the assay. To quantify the absolute abundance of each unique TCRbeta CDR3 rearrangement, sequence reads were collapsed and filtered. Productive Simpson clonality was computed per sample as the square root of Simpson's diversity index over productive rearrangements. TCRdb holds this immuneACCESS table with in-frame rearrangements only. Some clones are missing; in checked studies, unresolved V genes explain under half, and the rest has no known cause. V, J and clone size derive from that table, while D and trimming were established from the DNA sequence. The sample table records roughly 280,000 clones; less than 85% of these occur just once. Together, the top ten hold roughly 4.6% of the sample.

The receptor's source is a man aged 60 to 69 who had recovered from COVID-19. Sequenced material: peripheral blood. The sequence links TRBV9 to TRBJ2-7; TRBD1 is perhaps the D gene, given 5 matching bases. The bases are TGTGCCAGCAGCGTAGGCGCAGGGACCTACGAGCAGTACTTC. Its coded protein is CASSVGAGTYEQYF.